This T cell receptor (beta chain) comes out of a study of blood T cells in healthy people across ages. Germline CDR1 is ENHRY and CDR2 is SYGVKD. V lost 4 bases, J lost 4 bases, and 13 bases lay in between. The length of the CDR3 is 15 residues. Using a J-beta primer mix together with a sample-barcoded 5' primer, a second PCR was run for roughly 7 to 12 cycles. TCRdb called the 5' RACE reads again in MiXCR, with one record for every CDR3 protein. Found here are about 680,000 distinct CDR3 sequences, 45% to 50% of them singletons; the top ten hold 25% to 35%. This TCR was recovered from a woman in her sixties in good health. This sequence joins TRBV10-3 and TRBJ1-4; D unresolved. Sequenced: blood. CDR3 in amino acids: CAISGSEGSNEKLFF. CDR3 in DNA: TGTGCCATCAGTGGGTCGGAAGGGAGTAATGAAAAACTGTTTTTT.